The rows below give T cell receptor beta chains drawn from one sample of a study of OX40 agonist ivuxolimab in advanced cancers. Clones were read by immunoSEQ multiplex PCR, and TCRdb kept only the in-frame ones, dropping some. The data contain about 50,000 clones, approximately 78% of them seen just once; the ten biggest clones take up more than 5.5%. Sequenced material: CD4+ or CD8+ T cells sorted from blood, taken in a trial of the OX40 agonist ivuxolimab. The receptors were gathered from an adult with an advanced solid tumor such as melanoma, head and neck, liver or kidney cancer. Both conserved end residues are part of each CDR3. The D gene is left open where the match is weak. Some rows have no size entry. The others give once, few or many, or a class for an expanded clone.

abundance: .
j_gene: TRBJ1-2
v_gene: TRBV5-6
d_gene: TRBD1
CDR3nt: TGTGCCAGCAGCTCGCTGGACAGGGATAATGGCTACACCTTC
CDR3aa: CASSSLDRDNGYTF

abundance: .
j_gene: TRBJ2-1
v_gene: TRBV30
d_gene: TRBD2
CDR3nt: TGTGCCTGGAGTGCGCTTAGCGGGAGCTCCTACAATGAGCAGTTCTTC
CDR3aa: CAWSALSGSSYNEQFF

abundance: .
j_gene: TRBJ2-1
v_gene: TRBV11-3
d_gene: .
CDR3nt: TGTGCCAGCAGCTTAGGGAGGAACAATGAGCAGTTCTTC
CDR3aa: CASSLGRNNEQFF

abundance: .
j_gene: TRBJ2-7
v_gene: TRBV28
d_gene: .
CDR3nt: TGTGCCAGCTGGGACGGATACTCCTACGAGCAGTACTTC
CDR3aa: CASWDGYSYEQYF

abundance: .
j_gene: TRBJ1-2
v_gene: TRBV7-9
d_gene: TRBD1
CDR3nt: TGTGCCAGCAGCTTAGCGCGTGGGACAGAAGAGGGCTACACCTTC
CDR3aa: CASSLARGTEEGYTF

abundance: .
j_gene: TRBJ1-2
v_gene: TRBV10-3
d_gene: TRBD1
CDR3nt: TGTGCCATCAGTGAGACTCCCCTCAGGGGGCGACTTAATGGCTACACCTTC
CDR3aa: CAISETPLRGRLNGYTF

abundance: many
j_gene: TRBJ2-7
v_gene: TRBV18
d_gene: .
CDR3nt: TGTGCCAGCTCCTTAGGAGGGGGGGATTACGACGAGCAGTACTTC
CDR3aa: CASSLGGGDYDEQYF

abundance: .
j_gene: TRBJ2-3
v_gene: TRBV2
d_gene: .
CDR3nt: TGTGCCAGCAGTGATTGGACAGCTTTAAGCACAGATACGCAGTATTTT
CDR3aa: CASSDWTALSTDTQYF

abundance: .
j_gene: TRBJ1-2
v_gene: TRBV11-2
d_gene: TRBD1
CDR3nt: TGTGCCAGCAGCTTTTACCGGGACAGGGTTAGAGATGGCTACACCTTC
CDR3aa: CASSFYRDRVRDGYTF

abundance: .
j_gene: TRBJ2-3
v_gene: TRBV10-3
d_gene: .
CDR3nt: TGTGCCATCAGTGAGTCTGCGGAGCCCACAGATACGCAGTATTTT
CDR3aa: CAISESAEPTDTQYF

abundance: .
j_gene: TRBJ1-4
v_gene: TRBV5-5
d_gene: .
CDR3nt: TGTGCCAGCAGCCCCGCGGCCACAACTAATGAAAAACTGTTTTTT
CDR3aa: CASSPAATTNEKLFF

abundance: .
j_gene: TRBJ2-3
v_gene: TRBV4-1
d_gene: TRBD2
CDR3nt: TGCGCCAGCAGCCAAGATCAGACTAGCGCAGATACGCAGTATTTT
CDR3aa: CASSQDQTSADTQYF

abundance: .
j_gene: TRBJ1-6
v_gene: TRBV7-6
d_gene: .
CDR3nt: TGTGCCAGCAGCTTTGACCCCTATAATTCACCCCTCCACTTT
CDR3aa: CASSFDPYNSPLHF